This TCR beta chain derives from a study of T cell repertoires and leukemia-associated antigens. Study information: Samples yielded roughly 3 to 5.5 million effective reads each, over 15 million overall. Study-wide findings and caveats: Specificity and function of the expanded clones need further investigation. V, J, VDJ and CDR3 counts did not differ significantly among groups.

Via MiXCR, TCRdb re-called the 5' RACE reads, giving one row per CDR3 protein. This sample carries roughly 13,000 distinct CDR3 sequences, about 39% of them seen once, and the ten largest clones take about 9%. The ends were cut back, 1 base at V and 6 bases at J, with 10 bases in the middle. The CDR3 spans 13 residues. Germline V lookup: CDR1 SGHRS, CDR2 YFSETQ. Without fetal bovine serum, CD3+ T cells were rested overnight. This clonotype was seen a handful of times. Its antigen is not identified. The chain is built from TRBV5-1 and TRBJ1-1; no clear D gene. The receptor's source is a female donor in good health. Sequenced material: CD3+ T cells sorted from blood and cultured. CDR3 nucleotide sequence: TGCGCCAGCAGCTTGCCGGGGAGCCCTGAAGCTTTCTTT. It yields the protein CASSLPGSPEAFF.